These T cell receptor beta chains were read from a single sample in a study of blood T cell repertoires in COVID-19. Here immunoSEQ multiplex PCR was the method, and the copy in TCRdb shows in-frame clones only, minus some. The table has 200,000 to 250,000 clones, around 81% seen once. Sequencing input: peripheral blood. Receptors originate from a human donor in a cohort sampled during active COVID-19. Both conserved end residues are part of each CDR3. D genes are given only for firm matches. Clone size appears in some rows only: once, few, many, or a class for an expanded clone.

J | D | size | V | DNA | CDR3
TRBJ2-5 | NA | NA | TRBV27 | TGTGCCAGCGGAGTTGGGGCAAGAGAGACCCAGTACTTC | CASGVGARETQYF
TRBJ1-2 | NA | NA | TRBV27 | TGTGCCAGCAGTACCCGACAGGTAGGAGGCTACACCTTC | CASSTRQVGGYTF
TRBJ1-2 | TRBD1 | NA | TRBV18 | TGTGCCAGCTCACGGACAGGGGGCGACTATGGCTACACCTTC | CASSRTGGDYGYTF
TRBJ2-4 | NA | few | TRBV30 | TGTGCCTGGAGTGTAGGTAGGGCGGGTGGAAACATTCAGTACTTC | CAWSVGRAGGNIQYF
TRBJ1-2 | NA | NA | TRBV7-3 | TGTGCCAGCAGCCTCTTCGCAGGGGCAGGGTATGGCTACACCTTC | CASSLFAGAGYGYTF
TRBJ1-6 | NA | NA | TRBV7-9 | TGTGCCAGCAGCTTACAGGGCAATTCACCCCTCCACTTT | CASSLQGNSPLHF
TRBJ1-5 | TRBD1 | few | TRBV7-2 | TGTGCCAGCAGCTTAGGGACAGGTAGCAATCAGCCCCAGCATTTT | CASSLGTGSNQPQHF
TRBJ1-3 | NA | few | TRBV6-1 | TGTGCCAGCAGTGACAACAGGGTTTACGGAAACACCATATATTTT | CASSDNRVYGNTIYF
TRBJ2-7 | TRBD2 | NA | TRBV6-5 | TGTGCCAGCAGGGGACTAGCGGGAGTTAAGGAGGCCCAGTACTTC | CASRGLAGVKEAQYF
TRBJ2-7 | NA | NA | TRBV15 | TGTGCCACCAGCAGAGATCTAGGGCGGGGCGAGCAGTACTTC | CATSRDLGRGEQYF
TRBJ2-7 | NA | NA | TRBV2 | TGTGCCAGCAGTGTCGAGGTCAGGGGTTACGAGCAGTACTTC | CASSVEVRGYEQYF
TRBJ1-2 | NA | NA | TRBV6-1 | TGTGCCAGCAGTGAAGCCCAGGAATCTTTCTACTATGGCTACACCTTC | CASSEAQESFYYGYTF
TRBJ1-5 | TRBD1 | NA | TRBV7-8 | TGTGCCAGCAGCTTAGAACCCGCCTTCTCCGGCCAGGGGGGTCAGCCCCAGCATTTT | CASSLEPAFSGQGGQPQHF
TRBJ2-2 | TRBD1 | NA | TRBV5-1 | TGCGCCAGCAGCTTGATCCAGGGGGCCACCGGGGAGCTGTTTTTT | CASSLIQGATGELFF
TRBJ2-6 | TRBD1 | NA | TRBV5-1 | TGCGCCAGCCGGTGGGCAGGGGGAGTTTCTGGGGCCAACGTCCTGACTTTC | CASRWAGGVSGANVLTF
TRBJ1-2 | NA | few | TRBV5-1 | TGCGCCAGCAGCCCTGGACAGCTCTATGGCTACACCTTC | CASSPGQLYGYTF